The 18 T cell receptor beta chains reported below all come from one sample, sequenced in a study of blood T cell repertoires in COVID-19. Using immunoSEQ multiplex PCR, the repertoire was profiled, and TCRdb retains in-frame clones only, with some absent. The sample consists of some 120,000 clones, roughly 90% of them appearing once. The sample comprised peripheral blood. These receptors were obtained from a middle-aged man with acute or convalescent COVID-19.

The CDR3: CASTLDSSSYNEQFF. CDR3 bases: TGTGCCAGCACCTTGGACTCGAGCTCCTACAATGAGCAGTTCTTC. The genes are TRBV27 and TRBJ2-1; perhaps TRBD2 as D (5 bases). V was clipped by 7 bases and J by 0 bases, with 13 bases between them. CDR1 is MNHEY, CDR2 SMNVEV, per germline (reference sequence). CDR3 size: 15 residues.

J is TRBJ1-2 and V is TRBV16, with no clear D. V dropped 0 bases and J dropped 8 bases, with 22 bases sitting between them. This CDR3 spans 17 amino acids. CDR1 is KGHSY and CDR2 is FQNENV in the germline V gene. Here the CDR3 reads CASSQSIEGPPDRGYTF. In DNA, the CDR3 is TGTGCCAGCAGCCAATCGATTGAGGGCCCGCCAGACCGGGGCTACACCTTC.

The chain joins TRBV4-2 to TRBJ1-3; possible D gene TRBD1, 5 bases. CDR1 and CDR2 from the germline V gene are LGHNA and YNFKEQ. CDR3 length equals 15 residues. Trimming pared 0 bases from V and 2 bases from J, leaving 8 bases between. CDR3 bases: TGTGCCAGCAGCCAAGAAAGGACAACTGGAAACACCATATATTTT. It is translated as CASSQERTTGNTIYF.

This clone was counted only a few times. The V and J genes are TRBV12-3 or TRBV12-4 and TRBJ2-7, with D unclear. CDR3 size: 13 residues. The ends were cut back, 3 bases at V and 7 bases at J, with 13 bases in the middle. In DNA form, the CDR3 reads TGTGCCAGCAGTTTGCGGCAATTACGAGAGCAGTACTTC. Encoded protein: CASSLRQLREQYF.

This clone was found once. The rearrangement joins TRBV6-5 to TRBJ1-6, with 8 bases that match TRBD1. From germline, CDR1 is MNHEY and CDR2 SVGAGI. This CDR3 has 14 residues. V trimming: 2 bases; J trimming: 7 bases; junction bases outside the gene matches: 1. CDR3 residues: CASSYGTGNSPLHF. The CDR3 coding sequence is TGTGCCAGCAGTTACGGGACAGGAAATTCACCCCTCCACTTT.

The chain combines TRBV19 with TRBJ1-4, with a weak D call TRBD1 (5 bases). The CDR3 is made up of 15 amino acids. The germline V gene has CDR1 LNHDA and CDR2 SQIVND (reference sequence). With 6 bases removed from V and 3 bases from J, the gap between germline ends came to 14 bases. CDR3: CASSAHRGANEKLFF. CDR3 sequence (DNA): TGTGCCAGTAGCGCTCACCGGGGGGCTAATGAAAAACTGTTTTTT.

This chain uses TRBV6-4 with TRBJ1-4, with 9 bases identical to TRBD1. This CDR3 comprises 14 residues. V was clipped by 4 bases and J by 6 bases; unmatched bases: 3. Germline CDR1 is MRHNA and CDR2 is SNTAGT. The CDR3 spells CASSARTGDEKLFF. In DNA form, the CDR3 reads TGTGCCAGCAGTGCGCGGACAGGGGATGAAAAACTGTTTTTT.

CDR3 loop: CASSQDRQHNYGYTF. The CDR3 nucleotides read TGCGCCAGCAGCCAAGATAGACAGCATAACTATGGCTACACCTTC. The chain employs TRBV4-1 and TRBJ1-2, with a possible D match to TRBD1 (5 bases). V was pared by 0 bases and J by 1 base, with 9 bases between. Looked up from germline, CDR1 is MGHRA and CDR2 is YSYEKL. The CDR3 contains 15 residues.

This rearrangement joins TRBV5-1 to TRBJ2-7; weak D call: TRBD1 (8 bases). Trimming removed 7 bases from V and 4 bases from J, with 15 bases in between. Germline-derived CDR1 and CDR2 are SGHRS and YFSETQ. The CDR3 is made up of 13 amino acids. The CDR3 bases are TGCGCCAGCCATCCACAGGGGGGGTACGAGCAGTACTTC. It translates to CASHPQGGYEQYF.

The chain links TRBV7-8 to TRBJ2-3; 12 nucleotides line up with TRBD2. V lost 0 bases, J lost 8 bases, and 6 bases stayed unmatched. Germline CDR1 SGHVS, CDR2 FQNEAQ. The CDR3 has 16 amino acids. CDR3 sequence: CASSLALAGGGGTQYF. As DNA, the CDR3 is TGTGCCAGCAGCTTAGCACTAGCGGGAGGCGGTGGTACGCAGTATTTT.

CDR3 in amino acids: CASSNTGIYEQYF. CDR3 DNA: TGTGCCAGCAGCAACACAGGGATCTACGAGCAGTACTTC. The V gene is TRBV21-1, the J gene TRBJ2-7; TRBD1 was called by the table and not checked on the DNA. TRBV21-1 is a pseudogene locus. This CDR3 spans 13 amino acids.

The V and J genes are TRBV7-9 and TRBJ1-2; 9 positions match TRBD1. V shed 0 bases, J shed 5 bases, and the junction held 7 bases outside the gene matches. The CDR3 consists of 16 residues. Germline CDR1 reads SEHNR; CDR2 reads FQNEAQ (reference sequence). The CDR3 DNA reads TGTGCCAGCAGCTTAGCTACAGGGGGCGCTTATTATGGCTACACCTTC. As protein: CASSLATGGAYYGYTF.

This chain connects TRBV29-1 to TRBJ1-4; the D gene is possibly TRBD1 (5 bases). This CDR3 region has 13 residues. Germline CDR1 SQVTM, CDR2 ANQGSEA. Trimming removed 3 bases at V and 4 bases at J, with 9 bases between. As DNA, the CDR3 is TGCAGCGTTGAGGGGCAAGTTAATGAAAAACTGTTTTTT. Translating it yields CSVEGQVNEKLFF.

The genes are TRBV27 and TRBJ1-1; possible D gene TRBD1, 5 bases. This CDR3 contains 13 residues. V lost 2 bases to trimming and J lost 6 bases, with 10 bases between them. CDR1 is MNHEY, CDR2 SMNVEV, per germline (reference sequence). The CDR3 region has the DNA TGTGCCAGCAGTTTAGCTCGACAGTCTGAAGCTTTCTTT. Translating it yields CASSLARQSEAFF.

This clone was observed once. The chain links TRBV24-1 to TRBJ2-5; 8 nucleotides align to TRBD1. The CDR3 is made up of 15 amino acids. Per germline, CDR1 KGHDR and CDR2 SFDVKD. J gave up 4 bases and V 3 bases, and 6 bases lay outside the gene matches. In nucleotides, the CDR3 is TGTGCCACCAGTGATAGGACAGGGTTGAGAGAGACCCAGTACTTC. This translates into CATSDRTGLRETQYF.

The rearrangement uses TRBV19 and TRBJ1-2; perhaps TRBD1 as D (6 bases). The V gene lost 7 bases and the J gene lost 8 bases, with 14 bases spanning the gap. The CDR3 is 12 residues long. Germline V CDR1 and CDR2: LNHDA, SQIVND (reference sequence). The CDR3 nucleotides read TGTGCCAGTAATGAGGGGGGGCACGGCTACACCTTC. Protein product: CASNEGGHGYTF.

V gene TRBV4-1 combines with J gene TRBJ1-5, with D hard to call. Germline values: CDR1 MGHRA, CDR2 YSYEKL. The V end lost 4 bases, the J end lost 5 bases, and 15 bases lay between the germline ends. The CDR3 has 15 amino acids. The CDR3 sequence: CASSPTYSGDQPQHF. CDR3 coding DNA: TGCGCCAGCAGCCCCACCTACTCCGGGGATCAGCCCCAGCATTTT.

This sequence joins TRBV30 and TRBJ2-7; possibly TRBD2 for D (5 bases). The V and J ends lost 2 bases and 2 bases respectively, with 16 bases between them. The germline CDR1 and CDR2 sequences are GTSNPN and SVGIG (reference sequence). This CDR3 comprises 15 residues. The CDR3 spells CAWSPRTGSPYEQYF. CDR3 bases: TGTGCCTGGAGTCCAAGAACGGGGTCTCCCTACGAGCAGTACTTC.